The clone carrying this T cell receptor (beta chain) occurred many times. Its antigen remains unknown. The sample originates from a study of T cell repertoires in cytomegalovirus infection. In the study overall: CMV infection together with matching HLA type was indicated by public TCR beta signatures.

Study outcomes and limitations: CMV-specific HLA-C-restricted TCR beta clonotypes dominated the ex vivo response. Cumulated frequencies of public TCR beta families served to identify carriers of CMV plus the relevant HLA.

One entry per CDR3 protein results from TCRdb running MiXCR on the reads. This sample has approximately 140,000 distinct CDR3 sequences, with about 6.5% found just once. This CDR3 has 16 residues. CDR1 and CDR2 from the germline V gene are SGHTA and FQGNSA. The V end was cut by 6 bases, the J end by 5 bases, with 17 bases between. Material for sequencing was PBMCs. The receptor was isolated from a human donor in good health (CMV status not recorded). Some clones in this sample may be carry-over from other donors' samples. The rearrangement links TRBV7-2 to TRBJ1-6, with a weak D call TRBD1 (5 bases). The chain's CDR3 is CASRRRTPTDNSPLHF. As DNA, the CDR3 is TGTGCCAGCAGACGAAGGACACCTACAGATAATTCACCCCTCCACTTT.